This T cell receptor (beta chain) was profiled in a study of shared clonotypes between healthy human individuals. On this clone itself: The antigen remains undetermined.

Study observations and caveats: The small donor group covered limited genetic and exposure diversity. Compared with memory subsets, naive subsets generally had larger estimated richness. The generation probabilities recorded for non-shared clonotypes fell below those of clonotypes shared by all four donors.

The naive CD8 population came from CD45RO-negative cells selected for CCR7, without terminally differentiated effector memory CD45RA+ cells. Sorted-subset replicate PCRs used 200 ng DNA, around 31,000 T cell genomes. TCRdb's copy holds only in-frame clones and misses some; the assay was immunoSEQ multiplex PCR. The repertoire holds about 2.1 million clones, around 93% seen once, with less than 2% in the top ten. Germline V gene data show CDR1 as SGHRS and CDR2 as YFSETQ. The CDR3 totals 16 residues. Between the trimmed V and J ends, which lost 0 bases and 3 bases, there was a span of 13 bases. The chain carries TRBV5-1 and TRBJ2-1; D is unresolved. The sequencing input was naive CD8+ T cells from PBMCs. This TCR derives from a man aged 18 to 29 in good health. Some clones in this sample may be carry-over from other donors' samples. CDR3 region: CASSLGGPSLYNEQFF. The DNA for the CDR3 is TGCGCCAGCAGCTTGGGTGGGCCCTCACTCTACAATGAGCAGTTCTTC. The full variable domain, in which reference TRBV5-1 and TRBJ2-1 provide the parts outside the CDR3, is KAGVTQTPRYLIKTRGQQVTLSCSPISGHRSVSWYQQTPGQGLQFLFEYFSETQRNKGNFPGRFSGRQFSNSRSEMNVSTLELGDSALYLCASSLGGPSLYNEQFFGPGTRLTVL.